This TCR beta chain was obtained from a study of persistence of HIV-infected CD4 T cells. Findings and limits, study-wide: Degenerate expanded CDR3beta sequences were enriched among CMV- and Gag-responding cells.

Cells were stimulated with overlapping HIV-1 Gag 15-mer peptides. CD40L/CD69 double-negative CD45RO-high memory CD4+ T cells were collected. As to this clone: Its antigen remains unknown.

The CDR3 spans 15 residues. Trimming took off 1 base at V and 1 base at J, with 11 bases between the two ends. In germline, CDR1 is SGHRS, CDR2 YFSETQ. Sequencing used immunoSEQ version 4 in survey mode. Template was genomic DNA at approximately 10 ng/uL, with up to 1 ug used per sample. Sequencing used immunoSEQ multiplex PCR; TCRdb keeps in-frame clones, though not all of them. The table records about 60,000 clones, approximately 75% of them present only once. The V call is TRBV5-1, the J call TRBJ2-5; D gene ambiguous. The input for sequencing was CD4+ T cells sorted from PBMCs after approximately 19-hour stimulation, taken from a patient who received antiretroviral therapy. The source of this sequence is an adult man with HIV who was CMV-seropositive. As DNA, the CDR3 is TGCGCCAGCAGCTTGCAGGCAGGCCCCCAAGAGACCCAGTACTTC. Translation gives CASSLQAGPQETQYF. Full variable domain (missing parts from reference TRBV5-1 and TRBJ2-5): KAGVTQTPRYLIKTRGQQVTLSCSPISGHRSVSWYQQTPGQGLQFLFEYFSETQRNKGNFPGRFSGRQFSNSRSEMNVSTLELGDSALYLCASSLQAGPQETQYFGPGTRLLVL.